A selection of T cell receptor beta chains follows, all from one sample in a study of cytotoxic CD8 clonotypes in ibrutinib-treated CLL. The data were produced by immunoSEQ multiplex PCR, yet TCRdb's version contains in-frame clones alone and is incomplete. The repertoire includes around 60,000 clones, about 65% of them detected once, and roughly 45% sits in the top ten. The starting material was PBMCs, obtained after 12 months of ibrutinib treatment. The receptors come from a human donor with chronic lymphocytic leukemia. CDR3s include the opening cysteine and the closing phenylalanine or tryptophan. The D gene is left open where the match is weak. Not all rows give a size; the values are once, few, many and, for expanded clones, a class.

D gene | J gene | clone size | V gene | CDR3 DNA | CDR3 protein
. | TRBJ2-7 | once | TRBV6-5 | TGTGCCAGCAGTCCCCAGGGGTTGGGAAGCTACGAGCAGTACTTC | CASSPQGLGSYEQYF
TRBD1 | TRBJ2-7 | many | TRBV11-2 | TGTGCCAGCAGCTTAGAAAGACAGGGTCGGACCCCCTACGAGCAGTACTTC | CASSLERQGRTPYEQYF
TRBD2 | TRBJ2-1 | . | TRBV7-3 | TGTGCCAGCAGCTTAACGGTCGGGAGGGGTCCAGGCTGGAGCCCTGAGCAGTTCTTC | CASSLTVGRGPGWSPEQFF
. | TRBJ2-3 | . | TRBV6-1 | TGTGCCAGCAGCACCGGGGCAGGGTCAGCAGATACGCAGTATTTT | CASSTGAGSADTQYF
TRBD2 | TRBJ2-1 | once | TRBV5-1 | TGCGCCAGCAGCAGCGGGACTAGCGGGAGGCATGAGCAGTTCTTC | CASSSGTSGRHEQFF
. | TRBJ2-1 | . | TRBV5-6 | TGTGCCAGCAGCTTGGGACTTACAGACTACAATGAGCAGTTCTTC | CASSLGLTDYNEQFF
TRBD1 | TRBJ1-1 | . | TRBV6-5 | TGTGCCAGCAGTTACTCAGTGACAGGGGTCACTGAAGCTTTCTTT | CASSYSVTGVTEAFF
. | TRBJ1-2 | . | TRBV2 | TGTGCCAGCTCCCGCCCAGTACCATCGAACTATGGCTACACCTTC | CASSRPVPSNYGYTF
TRBD1 | TRBJ2-7 | . | TRBV5-1 | TGCGCCAGCAGCTTGCGCCTCACGGGACAGGTTCTTTACGAGCAGTACTTC | CASSLRLTGQVLYEQYF
TRBD2 | TRBJ2-1 | few | TRBV9 | TGTGCCAGCAGCGCACCACCGGGCGGGAGGCCCTACAATGAGCAGTTCTTC | CASSAPPGGRPYNEQFF
. | TRBJ2-7 | . | TRBV7-2 | TGTGCCAGCAGCTTAGCCTCCTTTGGCGGCCGGTTCTCCTACGAGCAGTACTTC | CASSLASFGGRFSYEQYF
TRBD2 | TRBJ2-1 | . | TRBV5-1 | TGCGCCAGCAGCTTGGCCCAGACTAGCGGGAGGACGTACAATGAGCAGTTCTTC | CASSLAQTSGRTYNEQFF
. | TRBJ2-3 | . | TRBV30 | TGTGCCTGGAGTGCGATCGGGACCACTGCTCTGAATACGCAGTATTTT | CAWSAIGTTALNTQYF
. | TRBJ2-5 | . | TRBV18 | TGTGCCAGCTCACCCCCTCAAGAGACCCAGTACTTC | CASSPPQETQYF
. | TRBJ2-5 | . | TRBV4-3 | TGCGCCAGCAGCCAAGGTACTGATCGGGGGCAAGAGACCCAGTACTTC | CASSQGTDRGQETQYF
. | TRBJ2-5 | . | TRBV6-5 | TGTGCCAGCAGTTACCTTGGTCGGATTGGCCAAGAGACCCAGTACTTC | CASSYLGRIGQETQYF
. | TRBJ2-7 | . | TRBV15 | TGTGCCACCAGCGGCAGGCACAACTACGAGCAGTACTTC | CATSGRHNYEQYF
TRBD2 | TRBJ2-7 | few | TRBV5-1 | TGCGCCAGCAGCCCCGGACTAGCGGGACAGGGGAACTTC | CASSPGLAGQGNF
. | TRBJ2-2 | few | TRBV7-9 | TGTGCCAGCAGCACGGGGAGCGGGGAGCTGTTTTTT | CASSTGSGELFF
. | TRBJ2-5 | few | TRBV18 | TGTGCCAGCTCACCCGACGACTTGAGAGAGACCCAGTACTTC | CASSPDDLRETQYF
TRBD2 | TRBJ2-1 | . | TRBV15 | TGTGCCACCAGCAGGGGACTAGCGGGGCAAAGCTCCTACAATGAGCAGTTCTTC | CATSRGLAGQSSYNEQFF
. | TRBJ1-5 | . | TRBV28 | TGTGCCAGCAGGACTCAGGGTGGCAATCAGCCCCAGCATTTT | CASRTQGGNQPQHF
TRBD1 | TRBJ1-5 | . | TRBV7-2 | TGTGCCAGCAGCGTCACAGGGGAAAGCAATCAGCCCCAGCATTTT | CASSVTGESNQPQHF
. | TRBJ1-5 | . | TRBV7-9 | TGTGCCAGCAGCTTAGAAGGCCAGGGTGGAACCATAAATCAGCCCCAGCATTTT | CASSLEGQGGTINQPQHF
. | TRBJ1-4 | . | TRBV15 | TGTGCCACCAGCAGAGAGGGTAGGCAGGGTCGCGAAAAACTGTTTTTT | CATSREGRQGREKLFF
. | TRBJ1-5 | . | TRBV30 | TGTGCCTGGAGTACGAGCAATCAGCCCCAGCATTTT | CAWSTSNQPQHF
. | TRBJ2-7 | few | TRBV7-3 | TGTGCCAGCAGCATCGCGGCCGGGGTCTACTACGAGCAGTACTTC | CASSIAAGVYYEQYF
. | TRBJ2-7 | . | TRBV18 | TGTGCCAGCTCACCGGAGCCCGGAGGGCAGTACTTC | CASSPEPGGQYF
TRBD1 | TRBJ2-1 | few | TRBV28 | TGTGCCAGCAGTTCAGCGGGACAGGGTGGGAATGAGCAGTTCTTC | CASSSAGQGGNEQFF
. | TRBJ1-5 | . | TRBV19 | TGTGCCAGTAGTACTCAAAAGGGTCAGCCCCAGCATTTT | CASSTQKGQPQHF
. | TRBJ2-6 | . | TRBV9 | TGTGCCAGCAGCGTAGCCGGCAGGAACCCTCTCTCTGGGGCCAACGTCCTGACTTTC | CASSVAGRNPLSGANVLTF
TRBD2 | TRBJ2-5 | . | TRBV18 | TGTGCCAGCTCACCGACTAGCGGGAGTGGGGAGACCCAGTACTTC | CASSPTSGSGETQYF
TRBD1 | TRBJ1-2 | . | TRBV7-6 | TGTGCCAGCAGCTTAGGAGGGGGACAGTATGGCTACACCTTC | CASSLGGGQYGYTF
. | TRBJ2-3 | once | TRBV6-1 | TGTGCCACCCAGGCGTTTGGTGGGTCAGATACGCAGTATTTT | CATQAFGGSDTQYF
. | TRBJ1-1 | . | TRBV28 | TGTGCCAGCAGAGGACCGAACACTGAAGCTTTCTTT | CASRGPNTEAFF
. | TRBJ2-5 | . | TRBV20-1 | TGCAGTGCCACGGAAGAGACCCAGTACTTC | CSATEETQYF
TRBD1 | TRBJ1-3 | few | TRBV7-9 | TGTGCCAGCAGCCTTCGACAGGGGGTGCCCTCTGGAAACACCATATATTTT | CASSLRQGVPSGNTIYF
. | TRBJ2-7 | . | TRBV6-6 | TGTGCCAGCAGTCGGGACTGGCAAACCTACGAGCAGTACTTC | CASSRDWQTYEQYF
. | TRBJ2-5 | few | TRBV5-1 | TGCGCCAGCAGCTTGGACTGGACTGAGACCCAGTACTTC | CASSLDWTETQYF
. | TRBJ2-3 | . | TRBV10-1 | TGCGCCAGCAGCACTACAGGGAAGGCAGATACGCAGTATTTT | CASSTTGKADTQYF
. | TRBJ2-1 | . | TRBV7-7 | TGTGCCAGCAGCTTAGCAGGCGGTTTAAATGAGCAGTTCTTC | CASSLAGGLNEQFF